A selection of T cell receptor beta chains follows, all from one sample in a study of tumor and adjacent non-tumor tissue in lung cancer. Each CDR3 protein is one row after TCRdb ran MiXCR on the multiplex PCR reads. The sample includes almost 75,000 distinct CDR3 sequences, less than 75% of them seen just once. Input material: distant non-tumor lung tissue. All receptors come from a woman in her fifties or sixties with non-small cell lung cancer. Each CDR3 is given with its conserved first and last residue. The D gene is left open where the match is weak. Clone sizes are given selectively: once, few, many, or a class where the clone is expanded.

V	length	J	size	D	CDR3	DNA
TRBV6-5	14	TRBJ1-6	once	.	CPSSYSGKDSPLHF	TGTCCCAGCAGTTACTCAGGGAAGGATTCACCCCTCCACTTT
TRBV28	14	TRBJ1-2	.	TRBD1	CASSSSGTVYGHTF	TGTGCCAGCAGTTCCTCCGGGACAGTTTATGGCCACACCTTC
TRBV23-1	15	TRBJ2-2	few	.	CASSHTRTGSGELFF	TGCGCCAGCAGTCATACTAGAACTGGATCTGGGGAGCTGTTTTTT
TRBV6-2/TRBV6-3	15	TRBJ2-7	.	.	CASSYLLKGGHEQYF	TGTGCCAGCAGTTACCTTCTGAAAGGGGGTCACGAGCAATACTTC
TRBV10-3	13	TRBJ1-2	.	TRBD1	CVIRDRVPYGYTF	TGTGTCATCCGGGACAGGGTCCCTTATGGCTACACCTTC
TRBV20-1	14	TRBJ2-5	.	.	CSAQYQAIQEIQYF	TGTAGTGCCCAGTACCAAGCGATCCAAGAGATCCAGTACTTC
TRBV30	14	TRBJ1-4	many	TRBD1	CAWNGQGPNEKLFF	TGTGCCTGGAACGGACAGGGGCCTAATGAAAAACTGTTTTTT
TRBV11-2	12	TRBJ2-5	once	TRBD1	CASSLTGETHYF	TGTGCCAGTAGTCTTACAGGGGAGACCCATTACTTC
TRBV30	15	TRBJ1-5	few	TRBD1	CAWRGTGGNNQPQHF	TGTGCCTGGAGAGGGACAGGGGGCAACAATCAGCCCCAGCATTTT
TRBV7-9	21	TRBJ2-1	.	TRBD2	CASSWPPGLAIQRGENNERFF	TGTGCCAGCAGCTGGCCACCGGGACTAGCTATCCAAAGGGGGGAAAACAATGAGCGGTTCTTC
TRBV20-1	14	TRBJ2-2	.	.	CSARIVGISGELFF	TGCAGTGCTAGAATAGTGGGAATCAGCGGGGAGCTGTTTTTT
TRBV20-1	15	TRBJ2-2	.	TRBD2	CSAKPSGSITGELLF	TGCAGTGCCAAACCTAGCGGGAGTATCACCGGGGAGCTGTTATTT
TRBV5-8	15	TRBJ2-1	.	.	CASSLCPHNYNEQFF	TGTGCCAGCAGCTTGTGCCCACACAATTACAATGAGCAGTTCTTC
TRBV12-3/TRBV12-4	18	TRBJ1-3	.	.	CANSSLGRRISSGNTIYF	TGTGCCAACAGTTCCCTCGGACGGCGAATAAGTTCTGGAAACACTATATATTTT
TRBV11-2	15	TRBJ2-1	many	TRBD2	CASTAGLAVYNEQFF	TGTGCCAGCACCGCGGGACTAGCGGTCTACAATGAGCAGTTCTTC
TRBV11-1	13	TRBJ1-2	many	TRBD1	CASSRTGGNGYTF	TGTGCCAGCAGCCGGACAGGGGGTAATGGCTACACCTTC
TRBV28	13	TRBJ1-1	many	TRBD1	CASRQGLNTEAFF	TGTGCCAGTCGACAGGGATTGAACACTGAAGCTTTCTTT
TRBV7-9	14	TRBJ2-4	.	.	CTNSLSQGKNIQYF	TGTACCAACAGCTTAAGTCAGGGCAAAAACATTCAGTACTTC
TRBV4-2	15	TRBJ2-7	.	TRBD1	CGSSHKQGAGYGQYF	TGTGGCAGCAGCCATAAACAGGGGGCTGGTTACGGGCAGTACTTC
TRBV6-2/TRBV6-3	16	TRBJ2-1	many	TRBD2	CASSFSGRLSYNEQFF	TGTGCCAGCAGTTTTAGCGGGAGACTCTCCTACAATGAGCAGTTCTTC
TRBV13	13	TRBJ1-1	many	.	CASSLVKNTEAFF	TGTGCCAGCAGCTTAGTAAAAAACACTGAAGCTTTCTTT
TRBV10-3	14	TRBJ2-2	.	.	CTISESMADGELLF	TGTACCATCAGTGAGTCAATGGCAGACGGGGAGCTGTTATTT
TRBV11-2	15	TRBJ2-3	.	.	CASSLSSRGNQPQYF	TGTGCCAGCAGTTTATCGAGCCGAGGCAATCAGCCCCAGTATTTT
TRBV7-8	14	TRBJ2-3	.	.	CAGRMGTFTDTQYF	TGTGCCGGCAGAATGGGGACTTTCACAGATACGCAGTATTTT
TRBV2	13	TRBJ1-1	few	.	CASRTDVGTEAFF	TGTGCCAGCAGAACGGATGTAGGGACTGAAGCTTTCTTT
TRBV20-1	13	TRBJ2-5	medium-sized	.	CSASTGPQETQYF	TGCAGTGCTAGCACAGGCCCTCAAGAGACCCAGTACTTC
TRBV6-1	18	TRBJ2-7	.	.	CASRVMAPRLIASYEQYF	TGTGCCAGCAGAGTGATGGCCCCTAGACTAATTGCCTCCTACGAGCAGTACTTC